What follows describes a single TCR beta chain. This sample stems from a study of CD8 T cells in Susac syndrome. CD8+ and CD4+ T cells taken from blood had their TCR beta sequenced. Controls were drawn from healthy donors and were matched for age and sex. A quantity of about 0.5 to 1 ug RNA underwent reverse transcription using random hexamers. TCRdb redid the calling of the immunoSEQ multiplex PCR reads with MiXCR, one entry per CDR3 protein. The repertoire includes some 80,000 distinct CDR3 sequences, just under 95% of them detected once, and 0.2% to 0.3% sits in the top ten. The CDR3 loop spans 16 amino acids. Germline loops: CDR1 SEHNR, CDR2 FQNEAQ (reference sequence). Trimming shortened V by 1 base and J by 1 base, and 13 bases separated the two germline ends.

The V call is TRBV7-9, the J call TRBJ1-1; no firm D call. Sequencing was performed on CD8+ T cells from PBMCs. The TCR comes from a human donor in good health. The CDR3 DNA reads TGTGCCAGCAGCTTAGAAATCGTACAAGAGAACACTGAAGCTTTCTTT. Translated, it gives CASSLEIVQENTEAFF.